The subject of this entry is one TCR beta chain. The target antigen is unknown. This record comes from a study of siplizumab effects on memory and regulatory T cells. Only in-frame clones appear in the TCRdb table, and some are missing; sequencing was by immunoSEQ multiplex PCR. The sample carries 110,000 or so clones, 90% to 95% recorded once. Study-level points and caveats: Alloreactive sequences tracing back to unstimulated CD4+ memory cells were significantly reduced by siplizumab. Mappable alloreactive CD4+ clones came from Treg cells about 69% of the time on average with siplizumab, against under 30% in controls.

The TCR was taken from a human donor in good health. Input material: non-Treg CD4+ T cells sorted from blood.

The CDR3 bases are TGTGCCAGCAAACAACAGGGGGTTAACACTGAAGCTTTCTTT. Translating it yields CASKQQGVNTEAFF. The J gene is TRBJ1-1, the V gene TRBV6-6; 8 nucleotides match TRBD1. From germline, CDR1 is MNHNY and CDR2 SVGAGI (reference sequence). The CDR3 length is 14 residues. V lost 7 bases to trimming and J lost 2 bases; unmatched junction nucleotides: 6.